The 26 T cell receptor beta chains presented below share a single source sample, sequenced in a study of T cells in localized non-small cell lung cancer (dated by TCRdb to 2019 to 2021). Library creation used the immunoSEQ multiplex PCR assay. TCRdb holds this immuneACCESS table with in-frame rearrangements only. Some clones are missing; in checked studies, unresolved V genes explain under half, and the rest has no known cause. The sample records some 40,000 clones, just over 90% of which are singletons. In total, the top ten clones hold around 6.5% of the sample. Material: peripheral blood, obtained before any cancer treatment. The receptor source for this set is a female donor over 55 with stage I lung adenocarcinoma.

This chain links TRBV28 with TRBJ1-5; the D gene is possibly TRBD1 (5 bases). V was trimmed by 10 bases and J by 6 bases, leaving 13 bases between them. Germline V gene lookup returns CDR1 MDHEN and CDR2 SYDVKM. The CDR3 has 12 residues. CDR3 nucleotides: TGTGCCACTTGGGGGACGGGTCAGCCCCAGCATTTT. As protein: CATWGTGQPQHF.

This clone has a single count. The chain employs TRBV6-5 and TRBJ2-1; D may be TRBD2 (5 bases). CDR3 length: 15 residues. Germline CDR1 reads MNHEY; CDR2 reads SVGAGI. Trimming stripped 2 bases from V and 0 bases from J, with 8 bases between. The CDR3 here is CASSYATSSYNEQFF. CDR3 nucleotide sequence: TGTGCCAGCAGTTACGCAACTAGCTCCTACAATGAGCAGTTCTTC.

The rearrangement uses TRBV7-9 and TRBJ1-2; perhaps TRBD1 as D (6 bases). The CDR3 sequence is 16 residues long. The germline V and J ends were trimmed by 5 bases and 4 bases, with 20 bases remaining between them. Germline CDR1 and CDR2: SEHNR and FQNEAQ (reference sequence). CDR3 sequence: CASSPQGPGVIYGYTF. The DNA of the CDR3 is TGTGCCAGCAGCCCCCAAGGTCCAGGGGTGATCTATGGCTACACCTTC.

This chain uses TRBV5-1 with TRBJ2-5; TRBD2 matches at 13 bases. This CDR3 has 17 amino acids. Germline CDR1 reads SGHRS; CDR2 reads YFSETQ. J gave up 5 bases and V 4 bases, and 11 bases lay outside the gene matches. DNA of the CDR3: TGCGCCAGCAGCATGACTAGCGGGGGGCAACGTAGTGAGACCCAGTACTTC. This sequence encodes CASSMTSGGQRSETQYF.

The V call is TRBV5-1, the J call TRBJ1-2; TRBD1 might be the D (6 bases). Germline lookup yields CDR1 SGHRS and CDR2 YFSETQ. The CDR3 length is 17 residues. V lost 3 bases and J 1 base, leaving 19 bases between the germline ends. CDR3 sequence (DNA): TGCGCCAGCAGCTCGACTAGCGAGGGGGGATATAACTATGGCTACACCTTC. This encodes CASSSTSEGGYNYGYTF.

The V gene is TRBV19, the J gene TRBJ1-5; D gene unclear. Between the trimmed V and J ends, which lost 10 bases and 3 bases, there was a span of 13 bases. The CDR3 is 13 amino acids. Germline values: CDR1 LNHDA, CDR2 SQIVND (reference sequence). The CDR3 reads CATPGLVNQPQHF. The CDR3 bases are TGTGCCACCCCAGGACTTGTCAATCAGCCCCAGCATTTT.

This clone was counted only a few times. The chain links TRBV6-5 to TRBJ2-7, with D unclear. V was cut by 4 bases and J by 0 bases, with 13 bases left in between. The V gene's germline CDR1 is MNHEY and CDR2 SVGAGI. This CDR3 region has 15 residues. Written as DNA, the CDR3 is TGTGCCAGCAGTTCTAAACGGTCTGGCTCCTACGAGCAGTACGTC. Encoded protein: CASSSKRSGSYEQYV.

The gene calls are TRBV11-2 and TRBJ1-3; the D is unclear. The V end lost 0 bases, the J end lost 0 bases, and 9 bases lay between the germline ends. CDR1 and CDR2 (germline): SGHAT, FQNNGV. The CDR3 spans 16 residues. CDR3 protein: CASSLDTINSGNTIYF. CDR3 in DNA: TGTGCCAGCAGCTTAGACACCATTAACTCTGGAAACACCATATATTTT. Combining the CDR3 with reference TRBV11-2 and TRBJ1-3 gives the whole variable domain EAGVAQSPRYKIIEKRQSVAFWCNPISGHATLYWYQQILGQGPKLLIQFQNNGVVDDSQLPKDRFSAERLKGVDSTLKIQPAKLEDSAVYLCASSLDTINSGNTIYFGEGSWLTVV.

The V gene is TRBV6-1, the J gene TRBJ1-2, with D perhaps matching TRBD1 (5 bases). This CDR3 region has 12 residues. Trimming cost V 6 bases and J 11 bases, with 16 bases left between them. The germline V gene encodes CDR1 MNHNS and CDR2 SASEGT. CDR3 DNA sequence: TGTGCCAGCAGGGAGGGGACTTTGTATTACACCTTC. Its translation is CASREGTLYYTF.

The rearrangement links TRBV19 to TRBJ1-5; D unresolved. The germline V and J ends were trimmed by 6 bases and 3 bases, with 18 bases remaining between them. Germline lookup yields CDR1 LNHDA and CDR2 SQIVND (reference sequence). The CDR3 consists of 16 residues. CDR3 protein: CASSPLTENPNQPQHF. The CDR3 DNA is TGTGCCAGTAGCCCTTTAACAGAAAATCCCAATCAGCCCCAGCATTTT.

This chain uses TRBV5-1 with TRBJ2-3, with 11 bases aligning to TRBD2. The V gene end was trimmed by 3 bases and the J gene end by 0 bases; junction bases not matched to a gene: 3. The CDR3 extends over 16 amino acids. The germline CDR1 and CDR2 sequences are SGHRS and YFSETQ. The CDR3 nucleotides read TGCGCCAGCAGCTCGGGACTAGCGGAAAGCACAGATACGCAGTATTTT. It specifies CASSSGLAESTDTQYF. Supplemented by reference TRBV5-1 and TRBJ2-3, the full variable domain reads KAGVTQTPRYLIKTRGQQVTLSCSPISGHRSVSWYQQTPGQGLQFLFEYFSETQRNKGNFPGRFSGRQFSNSRSEMNVSTLELGDSALYLCASSSGLAESTDTQYFGPGTRLTVL.

The J gene is TRBJ2-1, the V gene TRBV7-3, with 12 bases identical to TRBD1. With V trimmed by 5 bases and J by 6 bases, 14 bases remained unmatched. Germline V gene sequence: CDR1 SGHTA, CDR2 FQGTGA. The CDR3 covers 18 residues. The CDR3 loop is CASSPGTGGEILRNEQFF. The CDR3 DNA is TGTGCCAGCAGCCCCGGGACAGGGGGCGAAATTTTGCGCAATGAGCAGTTCTTC.

J is TRBJ1-3 and V is TRBV5-1, with D perhaps matching TRBD1 (5 bases). Trimming shortened V by 0 bases and J by 0 bases, and 13 bases separated the two germline ends. The CDR3 extends over 17 amino acids. The V gene's germline CDR1 is SGHRS and CDR2 YFSETQ. CDR3 protein: CASSLGIGGDSGNTIYF. The CDR3, as DNA: TGCGCCAGCAGCTTGGGCATCGGGGGGGACTCTGGAAACACCATATATTTT.

This chain uses TRBV7-2 with TRBJ1-2; 7 bases line up with TRBD1. Germline trimming cut 1 base from V and 4 bases from J; bases unmatched to any gene: 6. This CDR3 region has 15 residues. Germline CDR1 reads SGHTA; CDR2 reads FQGNSA. CDR3 loop: CASSLGAGGLYGYTF. DNA for the CDR3: TGTGCCAGCAGCTTAGGGGCAGGGGGGCTCTATGGCTACACCTTC.

This rearrangement joins TRBV28 to TRBJ2-1, with D perhaps matching TRBD2 (5 bases). This CDR3 region has 14 residues. With 3 bases removed from V and 7 bases from J, the gap between germline ends came to 13 bases. The germline V gene encodes CDR1 MDHEN and CDR2 SYDVKM. CDR3 nucleotides: TGTGCCAGCAGTTTTCCTTCTCGGGGTAATGAGCAGTTCTTC. Translated, it gives CASSFPSRGNEQFF. The whole variable domain, filled in from reference TRBV28 and TRBJ2-1, reads DVKVTQSSRYLVKRTGEKVFLECVQDMDHENMFWYRQDPGLGLRLIYFSYDVKMKEKGDIPEGYSVSREKKERFSLILESASTNQTSMYLCASSFPSRGNEQFFGPGTRLTVL.

This chain joins TRBV6-1 and TRBJ1-2, with no clear D. Germline V gives CDR1 MNHNS, CDR2 SASEGT. Trimming left V 1 base short and J 3 bases short, with 9 bases between. The CDR3 runs 14 residues. The CDR3 reads CASSEGPEYYGYTF. The CDR3 coding sequence is TGTGCCAGCAGTGAAGGCCCCGAGTACTATGGCTACACCTTC.

The CDR3 sequence is CASTDNEGSYSNQPQHF. The CDR3 DNA is TGTGCCAGCACGGATAATGAGGGTTCTTATAGCAATCAGCCCCAGCATTTT. This chain connects TRBV2 to TRBJ1-5; D is undetermined. The V end lost 7 bases, the J end lost 0 bases, and 19 bases lay between the germline ends. There are 17 residues in the CDR3. Germline assignment: CDR1 SNHLY and CDR2 FYNNEI. Full variable domain (rest looked up from reference TRBV2 and TRBJ1-5): EPEVTQTPSHQVTQMGQEVILRCVPISNHLYFYWYRQILGQKVEFLVSFYNNEISEKSEIFDDQFSVERPDGSNFTLKIRSTKLEDSAMYFCASTDNEGSYSNQPQHFGDGTRLSIL.

CDR3 bases: TGCGCCAGCAGCTTACTAGACGAGCAGTACTTC. This encodes CASSLLDEQYF. The chain has TRBV5-1 and TRBJ2-7; TRBD2 is a possible D gene (5 bases). Germline CDR1 reads SGHRS; CDR2 reads YFSETQ. The CDR3 has 11 residues. With 2 bases removed from V and 5 bases from J, the gap between germline ends came to 5 bases.

The V gene is TRBV2, the J gene TRBJ2-5, with D perhaps matching TRBD2 (6 bases). Germline lookup yields CDR1 SNHLY and CDR2 FYNNEI. CDR3 size: 13 residues. With 7 bases removed from V and 1 base from J, the gap between germline ends came to 10 bases. The DNA of the CDR3 is TGTGCCAGCATGGGGGGTTTCCAAGAGACCCAGTACTTC. Translated, it gives CASMGGFQETQYF.

This rearrangement joins TRBV5-5 to TRBJ1-4, with 7 positions matching TRBD1. Germline CDR1 SGHKS, CDR2 YYEKEE (reference sequence). V dropped 4 bases and J dropped 7; count of bases not matched to a gene: 10. This CDR3 has 15 amino acids. Here the CDR3 DNA reads TGTGCCAGCAGCGGCCCGACAGGGCAGGGTGAAAAACTGTTTTTT. Protein sequence: CASSGPTGQGEKLFF. The full variable domain, with the rest looked up from reference TRBV5-5 and TRBJ1-4, is DAGVTQSPTHLIKTRGQQVTLRCSPISGHKSVSWYQQVLGQGPQFIFQYYEKEERGRGNFPDRFSARQFPNYSSELNVNALLLGDSALYLCASSGPTGQGEKLFFGSGTQLSVL.

The CDR3, as DNA: TGTGCCACCAGCAGCCCCGGGGGGGGTTGGGAAAAACTGTTTTTT. Translated: CATSSPGGGWEKLFF. The rearrangement uses TRBV15 and TRBJ1-4, with D perhaps matching TRBD1 (5 bases). The V end lost 3 bases, the J end lost 8 bases, and 16 bases lay between the germline ends. CDR1 is LNHNV, CDR2 YYDKDF, per germline (reference sequence). The CDR3 has 15 amino acids. Based on the CDR3 plus reference TRBV15 and TRBJ1-4, the full variable domain is DAMVIQNPRYQVTQFGKPVTLSCSQTLNHNVMYWYQQKSSQAPKLLFHYYDKDFNNEADTPDNFQSRRPNTSFCFLDIRSPGLGDTAMYLCATSSPGGGWEKLFFGSGTQLSVL.

The J gene is TRBJ1-6, the V gene TRBV6-1, with D maybe TRBD1 (5 bases). Germline-derived CDR1 and CDR2 are MNHNS and SASEGT. This CDR3 spans 14 amino acids. The V and J ends lost 5 bases and 6 bases respectively, with 11 bases between them. CDR3 residues: CASSRQQGNSPLHF. CDR3 DNA sequence: TGTGCCAGCAGTCGACAGCAGGGTAATTCACCCCTCCACTTT.

The V and J genes are TRBV19 and TRBJ1-1, with D perhaps matching TRBD1 (5 bases). CDR1 and CDR2 (germline): LNHDA, SQIVND (reference sequence). This CDR3 has 14 residues. Trimming removed 8 bases at V and 4 bases at J, with 17 bases between. CDR3 protein: CASRRTGDGTEAFF. The CDR3 DNA reads as TGTGCCAGTCGGCGGACGGGGGATGGCACTGAAGCTTTCTTT.

The chain uses TRBV10-2 and TRBJ1-2; possibly TRBD1 for D (6 bases). Trimming took 5 bases from V and 1 from J, leaving 14 bases between them. Germline values: CDR1 WSHSY, CDR2 SAAADI. The CDR3 runs 15 residues. The DNA for the CDR3 is TGCGCCAGCAGTTTTTCAGGGGACATTAACTATGGCTACACCTTC. As protein: CASSFSGDINYGYTF.

V and J are TRBV19 and TRBJ2-2; 7 bases are shared with TRBD1. This CDR3 spans 15 amino acids. J lost 3 bases, V lost 5 bases, and 6 bases had no gene match. Germline V gene sequence: CDR1 LNHDA, CDR2 SQIVND (reference sequence). This chain's CDR3 is CASSHGTDYTGELFF. CDR3 coding DNA: TGTGCCAGTAGTCATGGGACAGATTACACCGGGGAGCTGTTTTTT.

The V gene is TRBV5-1, the J gene TRBJ1-4, with D maybe TRBD1 (5 bases). Per the germline V gene, CDR1 is SGHRS and CDR2 is YFSETQ. This CDR3 contains 16 residues. V lost 0 bases and J 5 bases, leaving 14 bases between the germline ends. CDR3 sequence: CASSLEPPGGNEKLFF. The CDR3 nucleotides are TGCGCCAGCAGCTTGGAGCCTCCGGGGGGAAATGAAAAACTGTTTTTT.